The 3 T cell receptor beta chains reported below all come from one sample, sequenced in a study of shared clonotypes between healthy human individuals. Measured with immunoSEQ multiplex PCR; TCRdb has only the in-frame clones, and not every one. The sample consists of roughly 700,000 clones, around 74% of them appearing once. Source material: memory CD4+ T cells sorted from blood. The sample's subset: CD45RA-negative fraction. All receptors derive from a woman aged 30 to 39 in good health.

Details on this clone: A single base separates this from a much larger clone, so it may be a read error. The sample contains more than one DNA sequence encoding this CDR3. The CDR3 nucleotides are TGCGCCAGCAGCTTGGCCCCCAACTATGGCTACACCTTC. It translates to CASSLAPNYGYTF. This chain uses TRBV5-1 with TRBJ1-2; D unresolved. Trimming took off 0 bases at V and 2 bases at J, with 5 bases between the two ends. The germline gives CDR1 SGHRS, CDR2 YFSETQ. The CDR3 is 13 amino acids.

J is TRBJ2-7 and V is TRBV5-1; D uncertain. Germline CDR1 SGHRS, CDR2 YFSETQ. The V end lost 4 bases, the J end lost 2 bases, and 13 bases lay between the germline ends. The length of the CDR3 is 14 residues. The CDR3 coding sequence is TGCGCCAGCAGCCGCAACACTGTTACCTACGAGCAGTACTTC. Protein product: CASSRNTVTYEQYF.

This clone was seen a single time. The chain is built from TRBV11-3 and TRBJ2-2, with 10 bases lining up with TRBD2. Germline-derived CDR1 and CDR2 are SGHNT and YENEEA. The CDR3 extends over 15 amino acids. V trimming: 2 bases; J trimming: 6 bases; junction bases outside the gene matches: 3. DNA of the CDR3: TGTGCCAGCAGCTTAAGTCTAGCGGGAGCCGGGGAGCTGTTTTTT. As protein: CASSLSLAGAGELFF. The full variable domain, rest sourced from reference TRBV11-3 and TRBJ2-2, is EAGVVQSPRYKIIEKKQPVAFWCNPISGHNTLYWYLQNLGQGPELLIRYENEEAVDDSQLPKDRFSAERLKGVDSTLKIQPAELGDSAVYLCASSLSLAGAGELFFGEGSRLTVL.